This is a list of T cell receptor beta chains from one sample in a study of OX40 agonist ivuxolimab in advanced cancers. Produced via immunoSEQ multiplex PCR; TCRdb's table is partial and in-frame only. The sample lists roughly 54,000 clones, roughly 90% occurring once. Sample: CD4+ or CD8+ T cells sorted from blood, taken in a trial of the OX40 agonist ivuxolimab. The receptors here all came from an adult with an advanced solid tumor such as melanoma, head and neck, liver or kidney cancer. Each CDR3 is given with its conserved first and last residue. A D gene is named only where the DNA matches it firmly. A row's size may be missing; if present it is once, few, many or a size class.

D	V	size	J	CDR3	DNA
TRBD1	TRBV4-1	NA	TRBJ1-5	CASSPPRTGGPQPQHF	TGCGCCAGCAGCCCCCCAAGGACAGGGGGCCCTCAGCCCCAGCATTTT
NA	TRBV9	NA	TRBJ1-1	CASSRVRGDTEAFF	TGTGCCAGCAGCCGGGTACGGGGGGACACTGAAGCTTTCTTT
NA	TRBV23-1	NA	TRBJ1-5	CASFKNGNVRNQPQHF	TGCGCCAGCTTTAAAAACGGGAACGTTCGGAATCAGCCCCAGCATTTT
TRBD1	TRBV2	NA	TRBJ1-5	CASVGGKGAGQPQHF	TGTGCCAGCGTTGGGGGGAAGGGGGCGGGTCAGCCCCAGCATTTT
NA	TRBV19	few	TRBJ1-1	CASRNTGQRVNTEAFF	TGTGCCAGCCGAAACACTGGACAGAGGGTTAACACTGAAGCTTTCTTT
NA	TRBV9	NA	TRBJ1-1	CASSFDSTTSEAFF	TGTGCCAGCAGCTTTGACTCAACAACCTCTGAAGCTTTCTTT
NA	TRBV6-5	NA	TRBJ2-4	CASSYSYGGIQYF	TGTGCCAGCAGTTACTCGTACGGAGGCATTCAGTACTTC
NA	TRBV7-2	NA	TRBJ2-7	CASSSGQGELEQYF	TGTGCCAGCAGCTCGGGACAAGGGGAGCTCGAGCAGTACTTC
NA	TRBV28	NA	TRBJ2-7	CASSAPRGASYEQYF	TGTGCCAGCAGCGCACCCCGGGGCGCCTCCTACGAGCAGTACTTC
NA	TRBV5-6	NA	TRBJ2-7	CASSLLKQPLSYEQYF	TGTGCCAGCAGCTTGTTGAAGCAGCCACTCTCCTACGAGCAGTACTTC
TRBD1	TRBV6-1	NA	TRBJ1-4	CASRERDRVEKLFF	TGTGCCAGCAGGGAACGGGACAGGGTTGAAAAACTGTTTTTT
TRBD2	TRBV5-6	NA	TRBJ2-1	CASSYRGSGGPYNEQFF	TGTGCCAGCAGCTACCGGGGGAGCGGGGGTCCCTACAATGAGCAGTTCTTC
TRBD2	TRBV27	NA	TRBJ2-7	CASSRTPTLRGWNEQYF	TGTGCCAGCAGTCGTACGCCAACCCTGCGGGGGTGGAACGAGCAGTACTTC
NA	TRBV19	once	TRBJ1-3	CASSRDRSSGNTIYF	TGTGCCAGTAGTCGCGACAGGAGCTCTGGAAACACCATATATTTT
TRBD2	TRBV5-1	NA	TRBJ2-6	CASSSGGAGANVLTF	TGCGCCAGCAGCTCGGGAGGGGCCGGGGCCAACGTCCTGACTTTC
NA	TRBV30	NA	TRBJ1-3	CAWSPRGVLNSGNTIYF	TGTGCCTGGAGTCCCCGTGGCGTCCTGAACTCTGGAAACACCATATATTTT
TRBD1	TRBV30	NA	TRBJ1-5	CAWSSGTGRNQPQHF	TGTGCCTGGAGTTCCGGGACAGGCCGCAATCAGCCCCAGCATTTT
NA	TRBV4-2	NA	TRBJ2-7	CASSQEGSRAAGSHEQYF	TGTGCTAGCAGCCAAGAAGGGTCGAGGGCGGCGGGGTCTCACGAGCAGTACTTC
TRBD1	TRBV10-3	once	TRBJ2-2	CAISRTGEAGELFF	TGTGCCATCAGTCGGACAGGGGAAGCCGGGGAGCTGTTTTTT
NA	TRBV9	NA	TRBJ2-7	CASSLTWGREQYF	TGTGCCAGCAGCCTCACGTGGGGCCGCGAGCAGTACTTC
NA	TRBV28	NA	TRBJ1-4	CASGTENEKLFF	TGTGCCTCCGGGACGGAGAATGAAAAACTGTTTTTT
NA	TRBV27	NA	TRBJ2-2	CASSSSSLGTGELFF	TGTGCCAGCAGTTCCTCCTCCTTAGGGACCGGGGAGCTGTTTTTT
NA	TRBV29-1	NA	TRBJ2-3	CSVDVRAPTDTQYF	TGCAGCGTTGACGTCCGGGCGCCCACAGATACGCAGTATTTT
NA	TRBV19	NA	TRBJ1-1	CASSIGGTSYEAFF	TGTGCCAGTAGTATTGGGGGGACATCCTATGAAGCTTTCTTT
NA	TRBV27	NA	TRBJ1-4	CASSLSIGTGEKLFF	TGTGCCAGCAGTTTATCCATTGGGACTGGTGAAAAACTGTTTTTT
TRBD2	TRBV2	once	TRBJ2-7	CASSGGTSGAYEQYF	TGTGCCAGCAGTGGAGGGACTAGCGGGGCCTACGAGCAGTACTTC
NA	TRBV28	NA	TRBJ1-2	CASSYFGGYTF	TGTGCCAGCAGTTATTTCGGTGGCTACACCTTC
NA	TRBV6-1	NA	TRBJ1-3	CASSSGISSGNTIYF	TGTGCCAGCAGTTCAGGGATCTCCTCTGGAAACACCATATATTTT
TRBD2	TRBV6-1	NA	TRBJ2-5	CASSEVLAGAEETQYF	TGTGCCAGCAGTGAAGTGCTAGCGGGAGCGGAAGAGACCCAGTACTTC
TRBD2	TRBV10-3	NA	TRBJ2-7	CAISEATSRPYEQYF	TGTGCCATCAGTGAGGCGACTAGCAGGCCCTACGAGCAGTACTTC
NA	TRBV10-3	NA	TRBJ2-2	CAISGYDTGELFF	TGTGCCATCAGTGGCTATGACACCGGGGAGCTGTTTTTT
NA	TRBV7-3	NA	TRBJ2-3	CASSLEGTDTQYF	TGTGCCAGCAGCTTAGAGGGCACAGATACGCAGTATTTT
NA	TRBV28	NA	TRBJ1-4	CATTARVNEKLFF	TGTGCCACCACCGCACGGGTCAATGAAAAACTGTTTTTT
NA	TRBV6-1	NA	TRBJ2-3	CASIGGIYPIDTQYF	TGTGCCAGCATTGGCGGGATTTACCCCATTGATACGCAGTATTTT
TRBD1	TRBV19	NA	TRBJ2-7	CASSSDRGYEQYF	TGTGCCAGTAGTTCGGACAGGGGCTACGAGCAGTACTTC
TRBD1	TRBV27	NA	TRBJ2-7	CASSSLGTDDYEQYF	TGTGCCAGCAGTTCCCTCGGGACAGATGACTACGAGCAGTACTTC
NA	TRBV27	NA	TRBJ2-3	CASSLSAGTDTQYF	TGTGCCAGCAGTTTATCAGCGGGCACAGATACGCAGTATTTT
TRBD2	TRBV6-6	NA	TRBJ2-1	CASSPGGFYNEQFF	TGTGCCAGCAGCCCGGGGGGATTCTACAATGAGCAGTTCTTC
NA	TRBV19	NA	TRBJ2-7	CASSISRGGKEQYF	TGTGCCAGTAGTATATCCCGAGGGGGGAAAGAGCAGTACTTC
TRBD1	TRBV5-1	NA	TRBJ1-1	CASSEGAIYTEAFF	TGCGCCAGCAGCGAGGGGGCTATCTACACTGAAGCTTTCTTT
TRBD1	TRBV7-2	NA	TRBJ2-7	CASSTGAGEQYF	TGTGCCAGCAGTACAGGGGCTGGCGAGCAGTACTTC
NA	TRBV6-5	NA	TRBJ2-6	CASSPLSGANVLTF	TGTGCCAGCAGTCCCCTCTCTGGGGCCAACGTCCTGACTTTC
NA	TRBV18	NA	TRBJ1-5	CASSPSQNSNQPQHF	TGTGCCAGCTCACCCTCGCAGAATAGCAATCAGCCCCAGCATTTT
NA	TRBV7-9	few	TRBJ1-1	CASSSLSNTEAFF	TGTGCCAGCAGCTCTCTCAGTAACACTGAAGCTTTCTTT
NA	TRBV19	NA	TRBJ2-5	CASRVGSGETQYF	TGTGCCAGTAGGGTGGGGTCCGGAGAGACCCAGTACTTC
NA	TRBV19	NA	TRBJ1-1	CASSMVNTEAFF	TGTGCCAGTAGTATGGTAAACACTGAAGCTTTCTTT
NA	TRBV19	NA	TRBJ2-7	CASSSGDTYEQYF	TGTGCCAGTAGTTCGGGGGATACCTACGAGCAGTACTTC
TRBD2	TRBV28	once	TRBJ2-1	CASRPLTSGGLYNEQFF	TGTGCCAGCAGGCCGCTCACTAGCGGGGGGCTCTACAATGAGCAGTTCTTC
NA	TRBV7-9	NA	TRBJ1-2	CASSLAVGGAYTF	TGTGCCAGCAGCTTAGCGGTCGGGGGGGCCTACACCTTC
TRBD1	TRBV5-4	NA	TRBJ2-3	CASSLAGGTGGTDTQYF	TGTGCCAGCAGCTTGGCCGGGGGGACAGGGGGTACAGATACGCAGTATTTT
NA	TRBV7-8	NA	TRBJ2-5	CASSLVSRGTQYF	TGTGCCAGCAGCTTAGTCTCCCGCGGGACCCAGTACTTC
NA	TRBV5-1	once	TRBJ2-4	CASSLVSGSGTKNIQYF	TGCGCCAGCAGCTTGGTTTCCGGGTCAGGGACCAAAAACATTCAGTACTTC
NA	TRBV18	NA	TRBJ1-1	CASSHGQNTEAFF	TGTGCCAGCTCACACGGACAGAACACTGAAGCTTTCTTT
NA	TRBV7-6	NA	TRBJ1-3	CASSTSDSIYF	TGTGCCAGCAGCACTTCGGACAGCATATATTTT
TRBD2	TRBV6-1	NA	TRBJ2-4	CASNRGGDIQYF	TGTGCCAGCAATCGGGGGGGTGACATTCAGTACTTC
TRBD1	TRBV2	NA	TRBJ1-1	CATSGTGVLDTEAFF	TGTGCCACTTCCGGGACAGGGGTCTTGGACACTGAAGCTTTCTTT
TRBD2	TRBV7-8	NA	TRBJ2-1	CASSRGVGGNEQFF	TGTGCCAGCAGCCGCGGGGTCGGGGGGAATGAGCAGTTCTTC
TRBD1	TRBV28	once	TRBJ2-7	CASSEIRQGGYEQYF	TGTGCCAGCAGTGAGATACGACAGGGTGGGTACGAGCAGTACTTC
NA	TRBV6-1	NA	TRBJ2-7	CAGGTSVAYEQYF	TGTGCCGGAGGGACTTCGGTCGCCTACGAGCAGTACTTC
NA	TRBV19	NA	TRBJ1-5	CASSSWENQPQHF	TGTGCCAGTAGTAGCTGGGAAAATCAGCCCCAGCATTTT